Presented here are 17 T cell receptor beta chains from one specimen sequenced in a study of cytomegalovirus exposure and HLA in healthy donors. The primer mix had 60 Vbeta and 13 Jbeta primers. TCRdb's table, derived via immunoSEQ multiplex PCR, lists solely in-frame clones and lacks some. The sample has 150,000 to 200,000 clones; roughly four fifths are singletons. The sequencing input was PBMCs. The receptor source for this set is a man younger than 35 in good health and CMV-seronegative.

The J gene is TRBJ1-4, the V gene TRBV11-2; 8 positions agree with TRBD1. Germline CDR1 reads SGHAT; CDR2 reads FQNNGV. The CDR3 has 17 residues. Trimming removed 1 base from V and 0 bases from J; junction bases left unmatched: 4. For the CDR3, the DNA is TGTGCCAGCAGCTTAGCAGGGGGCCTTGCAACTAATGAAAAACTGTTTTTT. Translation gives CASSLAGGLATNEKLFF.

About this clone itself: The junction departs from the called germline gene at one end, perhaps through a read error. In the same sample, other DNA sequences code for this CDR3. V usage is TRBV6-5 and J usage is TRBJ1-1, with 7 nucleotides matching TRBD1. Germline V gene data show CDR1 as MNHEY and CDR2 as SVGAGI. The CDR3 consists of 16 residues. The CDR3 loop is CASSYVRGSMNTEAFF. The CDR3, as DNA: TGTGCCAGCAGTTACGTCAGGGGGTCCATGAACACTGAAGCCTTCTTT.

V usage is TRBV10-1 and J usage is TRBJ1-4; unclear D gene. CDR3 length: 13 residues. The germline V and J ends were trimmed by 4 bases and 8 bases, with 11 bases remaining between them. CDR1 and CDR2 from the germline V gene are WNHNN and SYGVQD (reference sequence). The CDR3 nucleotides read TGCGCCAGCAGTGGCACCGGGGTGGAAAAACTGTTTTTT. Residues: CASSGTGVEKLFF.

Note on this clone: Other DNA sequences in this specimen translate into the identical CDR3. The chain recombines TRBV18 with TRBJ2-7; 10 bases agree with TRBD1. The germline gives CDR1 KGHSH, CDR2 LQKENI. The CDR3 covers 17 residues. The V and J ends lost 4 bases and 6 bases, in that order; junction bases with no gene match: 15. This chain's CDR3 is CASSLRIGQGVRSEQYF. CDR3 bases: TGTGCCAGCTCACTTAGGATCGGACAGGGGGTAAGGAGCGAGCAGTACTTC.

This clone was detected only once. J is TRBJ1-1 and V is TRBV27; no clear D. Trimming stripped 9 bases from V and 4 bases from J, with 9 bases between. The CDR3 length is 11 residues. Per the germline V gene, CDR1 is MNHEY and CDR2 is SMNVEV (reference sequence). CDR3 bases: TGTGCCAGGACGGCTAGCACTGAAGCTTTCTTT. Translated, it gives CARTASTEAFF.

This chain joins TRBV2 and TRBJ1-1; 8 positions agree with TRBD1. Per germline, CDR1 SNHLY and CDR2 FYNNEI. The CDR3 contains 16 residues. V shed 4 bases and J 4 bases; nucleotides not matched to a gene: 11. CDR3 DNA: TGTGCCAGCAGTGTTTCGTTGGACAGGGCCGGCACTGAAGCTTTCTTT. Its protein product is CASSVSLDRAGTEAFF.

The chain is built from TRBV7-2 and TRBJ2-3; 15 nucleotides line up with TRBD2. CDR3 size: 14 residues. CDR1 is SGHTA, CDR2 FQGNSA, per germline. The junction had 8 bases not matched to a gene; V was cut back by 5 bases and J by 14 bases. CDR3 DNA sequence: TGTGCCAGCAGCCTCCGGACTAGCGGGGGGGCTTGGTATTTT. Protein sequence: CASSLRTSGGAWYF. The whole variable domain, remainder taken from reference TRBV7-2 and TRBJ2-3, is GAGVSQSPSNKVTEKGKDVELRCDPISGHTALYWYRQSLGQGLEFLIYFQGNSAPDKSGLPSDRFSAERTGGSVSTLTIQRTQQEDSAVYLCASSLRTSGGAWYFGPGTRLTVL.

The chain has TRBV14 and TRBJ2-7; D is uncertain. This CDR3 is built from 15 residues. Germline-derived CDR1 and CDR2 are SGHDN and FVKESK. The V gene lost 1 base and the J gene lost 0 bases, with 10 bases spanning the gap. The CDR3 sequence: CASSQGGHISYEQYF. In nucleotides, the CDR3 is TGTGCCAGCAGCCAAGGAGGCCACATCTCCTACGAGCAGTACTTC.

V usage is TRBV5-1 and J usage is TRBJ1-2, with 8 bases fitting TRBD1. The trim removed 4 bases at V and 7 bases at J, leaving 9 bases unmatched. CDR3 length: 14 amino acids. Germline assignment: CDR1 SGHRS and CDR2 YFSETQ. CDR3 DNA: TGCGCCAGCAGCGAGGTGACAGGGGTGATTGGCTACACCTTC. It codes for CASSEVTGVIGYTF.

The chain recombines TRBV19 with TRBJ1-5; 10 bases are a match to TRBD1. The CDR3 is 17 residues long. The ends lost 5 bases at V and 0 bases at J; junction bases unmatched: 7. Germline CDR1 reads LNHDA; CDR2 reads SQIVND (reference sequence). CDR3 bases: TGTGCCAGTAGTGGGACAGGGGCGAGTTTTAGCAATCAGCCCCAGCATTTT. Amino acid sequence: CASSGTGASFSNQPQHF.

This rearrangement joins TRBV7-3 to TRBJ2-2, with 8 nucleotides matching TRBD1. This CDR3 is 15 amino acids long. V dropped 5 bases and J dropped 3; count of bases not matched to a gene: 5. The germline V gene has CDR1 SGHTA and CDR2 FQGTGA. CDR3: CASSGDRGDTGELFF. Written as DNA, the CDR3 is TGTGCCAGCAGCGGCGACAGGGGAGACACCGGGGAGCTGTTTTTT.

This chain links TRBV19 with TRBJ2-7; unclear D gene. V was trimmed by 6 bases and J by 1 base, leaving 10 bases between them. The CDR3 spans 13 residues. In germline, CDR1 is LNHDA, CDR2 SQIVND (reference sequence). The CDR3 sequence: CASRVPGSYEQYF. In DNA form, the CDR3 reads TGTGCCAGTAGGGTCCCGGGTTCCTACGAGCAGTACTTC. Full variable domain (outside the CDR3, taken from reference TRBV19 and TRBJ2-7): DGGITQSPKYLFRKEGQNVTLSCEQNLNHDAMYWYRQDPGQGLRLIYYSQIVNDFQKGDIAEGYSVSREKKESFPLTVTSAQKNPTAFYLCASRVPGSYEQYFGPGTRLTVT.

The rearrangement joins TRBV18 to TRBJ1-2, with 11 positions matching TRBD1. Germline V gives CDR1 KGHSH, CDR2 LQKENI. This CDR3 contains 14 residues. With V trimmed by 3 bases and J by 5 bases, 2 bases remained unmatched. CDR3 loop: CASSPGQGAYGYTF. As DNA, the CDR3 is TGTGCCAGCTCACCCGGACAGGGGGCTTATGGCTACACCTTC.

The chain is built from TRBV28 and TRBJ1-5, with TRBD1 matching over 9 bases. Unmatched junction bases numbered 8, after V lost 6 bases and J lost 5 bases. There are 15 residues in the CDR3. Germline CDR1 and CDR2: MDHEN and SYDVKM. The DNA of the CDR3 is TGTGCCAGCAGCATCAGGACAGGGGTCTATCAGCCCCAGCATTTT. Its protein product is CASSIRTGVYQPQHF.

The chain is built from TRBV7-9 and TRBJ2-3; 11 nucleotides align to TRBD2. V lost 6 bases, J lost 3 bases, and 8 bases stayed unmatched. The V gene's germline CDR1 is SEHNR and CDR2 FQNEAQ (reference sequence). The CDR3 length is 16 residues. CDR3 in amino acids: CASSSPTSGRTDTQYF. CDR3 DNA sequence: TGTGCCAGCAGTTCCCCTACTAGCGGGAGAACAGATACGCAGTATTTT.

The chain links TRBV6-1 to TRBJ1-5; a weak D match, TRBD1 (6 bases). The germline CDR1 and CDR2 sequences are MNHNS and SASEGT. The CDR3 totals 16 residues. Trimming pared 0 bases from V and 2 bases from J, leaving 11 bases between. The CDR3 sequence: CASSEAFRGGNQPQHF. DNA of the CDR3: TGTGCCAGCAGTGAAGCTTTCAGGGGCGGCAATCAGCCCCAGCATTTT.

The chain links TRBV19 to TRBJ2-3; D gene unclear. From germline, CDR1 is LNHDA and CDR2 SQIVND (reference sequence). The CDR3 runs to 13 residues. The V end lost 6 bases, the J end lost 6 bases, and 13 bases lay between the germline ends. CDR3 bases: TGTGCCAGTAGCGACTCGAAAGTGGATACGCAGTATTTT. This sequence encodes CASSDSKVDTQYF. The full variable domain, rest sourced from reference TRBV19 and TRBJ2-3, is DGGITQSPKYLFRKEGQNVTLSCEQNLNHDAMYWYRQDPGQGLRLIYYSQIVNDFQKGDIAEGYSVSREKKESFPLTVTSAQKNPTAFYLCASSDSKVDTQYFGPGTRLTVL.